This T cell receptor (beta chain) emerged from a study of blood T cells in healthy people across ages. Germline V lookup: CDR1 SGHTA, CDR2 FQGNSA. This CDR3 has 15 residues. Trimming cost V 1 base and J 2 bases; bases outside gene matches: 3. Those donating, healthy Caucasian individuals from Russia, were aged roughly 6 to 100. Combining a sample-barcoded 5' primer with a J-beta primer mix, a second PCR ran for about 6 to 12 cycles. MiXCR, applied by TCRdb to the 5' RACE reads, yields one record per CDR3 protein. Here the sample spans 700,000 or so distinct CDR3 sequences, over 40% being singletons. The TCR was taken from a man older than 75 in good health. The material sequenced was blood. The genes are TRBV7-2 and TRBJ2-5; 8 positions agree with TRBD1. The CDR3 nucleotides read TGTGCCAGCAGCTTAGTGCGGACAGGGCAAGAGACCCAGTACTTC. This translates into CASSLVRTGQETQYF.